This T cell receptor beta chain is from a study of cytomegalovirus exposure and HLA in healthy donors. Overall study context: Counted in an early data release were about 85 million unique TCRs from HLA-typed donors.

The CDR3 covers 13 residues. The V end lost 2 bases, the J end lost 4 bases, and 10 bases lay between the germline ends. Germline loops: CDR1 SGHRS, CDR2 YFSETQ. The PCR employed 60 Vbeta primers together with 13 Jbeta primers. Methods used by the authors: Tens of millions of unique TCR beta chains, 9 million to 14 million shared, were counted in a later analysis. Profiled with immunoSEQ multiplex PCR; TCRdb holds only in-frame clones, not every one. Clone size and the V and J calls come from that table; the DNA yielded D and trimming. The sample contains some 190,000 clones, approximately 80% of which appear only once. This clone was observed a few times. Its antigen remains unknown. Donors were ostensibly healthy at sampling, although undocumented immune exposures were probable. Study-level findings and limits: Accurate predictions that matched the HLA-A and HLA-B alleles of most subjects were reportedly made from TCR beta sequences.

The chain uses TRBV5-1 and TRBJ2-7, with TRBD1 as a possible D gene (6 bases). The sequence was obtained from a girl aged 10-17 years in good health and CMV-seropositive. The sample taken for sequencing was PBMCs. The CDR3, as DNA: TGCGCCAGCAGCTTAAACAGGGAGTACGAGCAGTACTTC. Translated, it gives CASSLNREYEQYF.